This T cell receptor beta chain was found in a study of shared clonotypes between healthy human individuals. Findings of the study overall: The study found about 5% of naive CD4 clonotypes shared across a handful of donors.

V shed 4 bases and J 0 bases; nucleotides not matched to a gene: 5. The CDR3 covers 16 residues. Per germline, CDR1 SGHRS and CDR2 YFSETQ. Regarding this clone: What it binds is unknown.

The protocol was immunoSEQ multiplex PCR, while the TCRdb copy is restricted to in-frame clones and leaves out a portion. This table has roughly 1 million clones, roughly 70% appearing once. Partitioning of CD4+ cells yielded a CD45RA+ naive subset and a CD45RA-negative memory subset. The chain has TRBV5-1 and TRBJ2-2; TRBD1 matches at 8 bases. Sequencing was carried out using memory CD4+ T cells sorted from blood. Sample subset: CD45RA-negative fraction. The sequence was obtained from a man younger than 35 in good health. This chain's CDR3 is CASSQAGQANTGELFF. The DNA for the CDR3 is TGCGCCAGCAGCCAGGCGGGACAGGCGAACACCGGGGAGCTGTTTTTT.